This T cell receptor beta chain was recorded in a study of post-analysis software for immune sequencing data. Prepared libraries of TCR beta cDNA carried unique molecular identifiers. TCRdb ran MiXCR on the PCR reads and lists one entry per CDR3 protein. Among roughly 540,000 distinct CDR3 sequences listed, roughly 34% were seen once. The table lists this clonotype with a few counts. Sequencing used blood. The sequence derives from a girl aged 2 to 17 with multiple sclerosis.

The CDR3 reads CSAQRGGSLHEQYF. Written as DNA, the CDR3 is TGCAGTGCCCAACGGGGGGGCTCGCTCCACGAGCAGTACTTC. The chain recombines TRBV20-1 with TRBJ2-7; TRBD2 matches 8 bases. CDR3 length: 14 amino acids. Germline V gives CDR1 DFQATT, CDR2 SNEGSKA (reference sequence). With 6 bases clipped from V and 5 bases from J, the junction kept 12 bases outside the gene matches.